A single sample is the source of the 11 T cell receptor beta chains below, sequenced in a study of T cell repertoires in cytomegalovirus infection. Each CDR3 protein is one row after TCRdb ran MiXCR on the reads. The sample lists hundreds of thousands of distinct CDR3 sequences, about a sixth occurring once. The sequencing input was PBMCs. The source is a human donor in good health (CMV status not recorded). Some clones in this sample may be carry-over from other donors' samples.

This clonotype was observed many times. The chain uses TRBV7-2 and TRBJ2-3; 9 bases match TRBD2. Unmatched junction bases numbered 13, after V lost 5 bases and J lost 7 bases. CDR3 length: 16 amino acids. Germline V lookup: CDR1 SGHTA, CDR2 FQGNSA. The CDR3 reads CASSPVSGGPRYTQYF. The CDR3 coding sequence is TGTGCCAGCAGCCCCGTGAGCGGGGGGCCCCGATATACGCAGTATTTT.

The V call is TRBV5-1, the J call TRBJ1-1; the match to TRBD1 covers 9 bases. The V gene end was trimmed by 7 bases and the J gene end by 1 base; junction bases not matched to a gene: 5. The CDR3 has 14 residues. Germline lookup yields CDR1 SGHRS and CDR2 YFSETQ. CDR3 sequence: CASHTTGGNTEAFF. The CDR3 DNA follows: TGCGCCAGCCACACGACAGGGGGGAACACTGAAGCTTTCTTT. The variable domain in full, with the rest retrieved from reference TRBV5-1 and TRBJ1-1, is KAGVTQTPRYLIKTRGQQVTLSCSPISGHRSVSWYQQTPGQGLQFLFEYFSETQRNKGNFPGRFSGRQFSNSRSEMNVSTLELGDSALYLCASHTTGGNTEAFFGQGTRLTVV.

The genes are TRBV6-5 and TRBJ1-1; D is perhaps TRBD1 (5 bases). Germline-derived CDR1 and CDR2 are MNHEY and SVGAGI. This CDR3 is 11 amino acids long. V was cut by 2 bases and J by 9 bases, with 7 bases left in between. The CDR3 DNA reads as TGTGCCAGCAGTTACAGACAGAAAGCTTTCTTT. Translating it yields CASSYRQKAFF.

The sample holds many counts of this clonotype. The chain's CDR3 is CASSLGISGFPTQYF. Here the CDR3 DNA reads TGTGCCAGCAGCTTAGGCATTAGCGGTTTTCCGACCCAGTACTTC. The chain couples TRBV7-2 to TRBJ2-5, with a tentative D call TRBD2 (6 bases). V gave up 1 base and J gave up 7 bases, with 16 bases separating them. Germline CDR1 and CDR2: SGHTA and FQGNSA. The CDR3 runs to 15 residues.

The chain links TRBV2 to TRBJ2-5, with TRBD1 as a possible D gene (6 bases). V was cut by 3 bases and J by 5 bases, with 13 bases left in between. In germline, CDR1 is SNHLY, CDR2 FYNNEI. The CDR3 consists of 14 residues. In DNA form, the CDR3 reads TGTGCCAGCAGTGACCAGGGGCGATGGGAGACCCAGTACTTC. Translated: CASSDQGRWETQYF.

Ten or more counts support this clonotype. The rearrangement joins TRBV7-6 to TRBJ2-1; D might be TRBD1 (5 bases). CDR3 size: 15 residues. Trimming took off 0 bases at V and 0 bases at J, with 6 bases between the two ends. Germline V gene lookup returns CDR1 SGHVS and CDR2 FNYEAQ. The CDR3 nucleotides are TGTGCCAGCAGCTTAGCAACAGGCTCCTACAATGAGCAGTTCTTC. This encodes CASSLATGSYNEQFF.

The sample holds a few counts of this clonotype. CDR3 sequence: CSVRGGAYNEQFF. In nucleotides, the CDR3 is TGCAGTGTTCGCGGGGGGGCCTACAATGAGCAGTTCTTC. The V and J genes are TRBV20-1 and TRBJ2-1; TRBD2 agrees at 9 bases. Germline V gene lookup returns CDR1 DFQATT and CDR2 SNEGSKA (reference sequence). This CDR3 is built from 13 residues. Germline trimming cut 7 bases from V and 2 bases from J; bases unmatched to any gene: 3.

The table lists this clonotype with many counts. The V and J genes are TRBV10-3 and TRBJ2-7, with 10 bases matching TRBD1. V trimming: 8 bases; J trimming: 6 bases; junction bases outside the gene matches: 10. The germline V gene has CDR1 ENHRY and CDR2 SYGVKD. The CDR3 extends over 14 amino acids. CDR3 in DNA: TGTGCCATCCGATGGGACAGGGGATCTTCCGAGCAGTACTTC. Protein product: CAIRWDRGSSEQYF.

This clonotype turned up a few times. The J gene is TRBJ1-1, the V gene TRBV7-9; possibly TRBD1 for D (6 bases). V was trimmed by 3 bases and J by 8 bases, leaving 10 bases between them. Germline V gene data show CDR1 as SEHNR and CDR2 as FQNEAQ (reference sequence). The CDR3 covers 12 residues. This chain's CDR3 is CASSFRQVEAFF. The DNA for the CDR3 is TGTGCCAGCAGCTTTAGACAGGTCGAAGCTTTCTTT.

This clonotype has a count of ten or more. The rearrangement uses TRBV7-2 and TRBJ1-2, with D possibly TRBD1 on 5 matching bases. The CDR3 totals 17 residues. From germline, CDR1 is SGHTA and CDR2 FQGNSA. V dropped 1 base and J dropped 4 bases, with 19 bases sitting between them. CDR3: CASSLVQGEGLIYGYTF. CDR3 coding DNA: TGTGCCAGCAGCTTAGTGCAAGGGGAGGGGTTGATCTATGGCTACACCTTC.

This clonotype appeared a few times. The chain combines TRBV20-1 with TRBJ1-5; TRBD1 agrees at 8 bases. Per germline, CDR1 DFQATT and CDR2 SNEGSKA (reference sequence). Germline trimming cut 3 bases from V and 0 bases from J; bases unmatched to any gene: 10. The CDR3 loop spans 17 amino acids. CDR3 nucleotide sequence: TGCAGTGCTAGTCCCCTGGCCAGGGGGCTTAGCAATCAGCCCCAGCATTTT. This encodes CSASPLARGLSNQPQHF.